The 3 T cell receptor beta chains listed next were all sequenced from one sample in a study of Graves' ophthalmopathy and Graves' hyperthyroidism. RNA transcripts yielded amplified TCR beta CDR3 regions. Scientists carried out first-round RT-PCR using HTBI primers and then a second-round multiplex PCR. TCRdb re-analysed the multiplex PCR reads in MiXCR, keeping a single row per CDR3 protein. The sample carries some 250,000 distinct CDR3 sequences, about 47% recorded once. The sample taken for sequencing was peripheral blood. The receptors here all came from an adult man with Graves' ophthalmopathy.

The gene calls are TRBV19 and TRBJ1-6, with D perhaps matching TRBD1 (5 bases). Germline-derived CDR1 and CDR2 are LNHDA and SQIVND (reference sequence). V lost 7 bases, J lost 9 bases, and 13 bases lay in between. The CDR3 has 13 residues. CDR3 coding DNA: TGTGCCAGTAATCAGGGTGTAGGTTCACCCCTCCACTTT. Translation gives CASNQGVGSPLHF. The variable domain in full, with the rest retrieved from reference TRBV19 and TRBJ1-6, is DGGITQSPKYLFRKEGQNVTLSCEQNLNHDAMYWYRQDPGQGLRLIYYSQIVNDFQKGDIAEGYSVSREKKESFPLTVTSAQKNPTAFYLCASNQGVGSPLHFGNGTRLTVT.

This chain joins TRBV4-1 and TRBJ1-2; TRBD1 matches at 8 bases. Germline CDR1 is MGHRA and CDR2 is YSYEKL. The CDR3 is made up of 15 amino acids. V shed 4 bases, J shed 1 base, and the junction held 5 bases outside the gene matches. CDR3 DNA: TGCGCCAGCAGCCTCCGGACAGGGAATAACTATGGCTACACCTTC. Amino acid sequence: CASSLRTGNNYGYTF.

This rearrangement joins TRBV10-2 to TRBJ2-6; D is undetermined. Germline-derived CDR1 and CDR2 are WSHSY and SAAADI. This CDR3 is built from 13 residues. Trimming removed 5 bases from V and 3 bases from J, with 5 bases in between. The CDR3: CASSSVGANVLTF. The CDR3 nucleotides read TGCGCCAGCAGTTCGGTTGGGGCCAACGTCCTGACTTTC.